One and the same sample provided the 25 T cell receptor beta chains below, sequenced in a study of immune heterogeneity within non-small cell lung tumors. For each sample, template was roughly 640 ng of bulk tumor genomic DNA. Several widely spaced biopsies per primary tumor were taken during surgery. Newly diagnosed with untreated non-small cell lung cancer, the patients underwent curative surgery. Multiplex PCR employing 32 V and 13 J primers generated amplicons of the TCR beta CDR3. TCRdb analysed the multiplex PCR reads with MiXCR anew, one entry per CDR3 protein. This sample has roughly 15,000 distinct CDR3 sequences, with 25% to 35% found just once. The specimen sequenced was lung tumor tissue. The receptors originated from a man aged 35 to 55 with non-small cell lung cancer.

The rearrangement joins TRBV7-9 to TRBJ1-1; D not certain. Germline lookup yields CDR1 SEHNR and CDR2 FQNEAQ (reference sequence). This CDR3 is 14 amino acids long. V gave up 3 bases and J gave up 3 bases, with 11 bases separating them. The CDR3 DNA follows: TGTGCCAGCAGCTTTAACGTAGTTTACACTGAAGCTTTCTTT. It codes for CASSFNVVYTEAFF.

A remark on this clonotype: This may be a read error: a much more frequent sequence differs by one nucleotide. The CDR3 loop reads CASSPPPGTSYQQYF. CDR3 nucleotide sequence: TGTGCCAGCAGCCCCCCTCCCGGGACCTCCTACCAGCAGTACTTC. The chain is built from TRBV7-8 and TRBJ2-7, with D perhaps matching TRBD1 or TRBD2 (5 bases each). This CDR3 is built from 15 residues. From germline, CDR1 is SGHVS and CDR2 FQNEAQ.

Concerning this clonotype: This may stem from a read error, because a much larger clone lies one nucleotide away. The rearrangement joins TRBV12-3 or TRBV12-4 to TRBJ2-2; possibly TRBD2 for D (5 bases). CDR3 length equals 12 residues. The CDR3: CSSSLGGGELFF. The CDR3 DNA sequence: TGTTCCAGCAGTTTAGGAGGCGGGGAGCTGTTTTTT.

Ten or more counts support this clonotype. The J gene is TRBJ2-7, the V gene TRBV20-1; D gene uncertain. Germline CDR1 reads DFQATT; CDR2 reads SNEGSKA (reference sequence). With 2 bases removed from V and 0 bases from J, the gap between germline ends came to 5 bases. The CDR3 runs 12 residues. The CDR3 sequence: CSARSASYEQYF. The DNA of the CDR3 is TGCAGTGCTAGAAGCGCCTCCTACGAGCAGTACTTC.

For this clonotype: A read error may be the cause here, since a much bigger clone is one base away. The CDR3 DNA reads as TGCAGTGCTCCTTCGACAGGGAGGGATTCACCCCTCCACTTT. Translated: CSAPSTGRDSPLHF. The V gene is TRBV20-1, the J gene TRBJ1-6, with 7 nucleotides matching TRBD1. The junction had 9 bases not matched to a gene; V was cut back by 5 bases and J by 8 bases. The CDR3 is made up of 14 amino acids. The germline CDR1 and CDR2 sequences are DFQATT and SNEGSKA (reference sequence).

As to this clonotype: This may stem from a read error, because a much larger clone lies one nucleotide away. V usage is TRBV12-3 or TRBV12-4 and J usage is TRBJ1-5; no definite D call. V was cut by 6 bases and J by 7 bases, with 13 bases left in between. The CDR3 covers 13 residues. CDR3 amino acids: CASSSERAQPQHF. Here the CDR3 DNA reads TGTGCCAGCAGCTCTGAGAGGGCCCAGCCCCAGCATTTT.

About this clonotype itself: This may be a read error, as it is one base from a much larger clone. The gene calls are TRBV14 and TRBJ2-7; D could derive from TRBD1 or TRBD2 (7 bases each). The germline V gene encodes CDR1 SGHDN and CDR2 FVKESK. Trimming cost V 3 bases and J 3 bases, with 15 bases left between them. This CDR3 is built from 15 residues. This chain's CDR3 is CASSHGPRGGYEQYF. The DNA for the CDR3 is TGTGCCAGCAGCCACGGGCCCAGGGGGGGCTACGAGCAGTACTTC.

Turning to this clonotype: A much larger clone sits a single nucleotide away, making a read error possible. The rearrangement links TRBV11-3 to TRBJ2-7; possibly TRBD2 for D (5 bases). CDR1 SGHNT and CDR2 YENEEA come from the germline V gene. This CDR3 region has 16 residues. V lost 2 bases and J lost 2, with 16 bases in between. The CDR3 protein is CASSLKDQRFPYEQYF. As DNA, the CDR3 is TGTGCCAGCAGCTTAAAGGATCAGCGGTTTCCCTACGAGCAGTACTTC.

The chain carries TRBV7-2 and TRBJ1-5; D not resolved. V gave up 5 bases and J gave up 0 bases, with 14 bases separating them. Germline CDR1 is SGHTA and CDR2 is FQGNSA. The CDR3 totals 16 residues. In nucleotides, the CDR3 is TGTGCCAGCAGCCCAGGCGGGGTCCGTAGCAATCAGCCCCAGCATTTT. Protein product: CASSPGGVRSNQPQHF. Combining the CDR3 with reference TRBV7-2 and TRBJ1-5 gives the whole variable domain GAGVSQSPSNKVTEKGKDVELRCDPISGHTALYWYRQSLGQGLEFLIYFQGNSAPDKSGLPSDRFSAERTGGSVSTLTIQRTQQEDSAVYLCASSPGGVRSNQPQHFGDGTRLSIL.

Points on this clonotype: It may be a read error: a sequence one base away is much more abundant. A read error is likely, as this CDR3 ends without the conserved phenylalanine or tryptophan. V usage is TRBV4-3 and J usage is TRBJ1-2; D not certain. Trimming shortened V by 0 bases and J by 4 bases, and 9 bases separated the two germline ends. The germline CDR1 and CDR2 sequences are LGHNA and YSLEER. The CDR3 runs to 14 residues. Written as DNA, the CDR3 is TGCGCCAGCAGCCAAGATCAGGACGGCTATGGCTACACCCTC. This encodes CASSQDQDGYGYTL.

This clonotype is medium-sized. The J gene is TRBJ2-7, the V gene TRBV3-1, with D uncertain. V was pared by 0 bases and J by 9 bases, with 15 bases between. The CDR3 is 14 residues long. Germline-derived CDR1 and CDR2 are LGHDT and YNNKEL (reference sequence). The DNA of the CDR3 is TGTGCCAGCAGCCAAGAAGGATTAGGAGCAGGGCAGTACTTC. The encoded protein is CASSQEGLGAGQYF.

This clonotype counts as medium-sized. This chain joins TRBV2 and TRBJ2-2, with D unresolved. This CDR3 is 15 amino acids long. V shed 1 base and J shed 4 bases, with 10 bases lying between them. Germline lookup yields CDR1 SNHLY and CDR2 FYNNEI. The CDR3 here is CASSEGRRTTGELFF. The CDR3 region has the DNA TGTGCCAGCAGTGAAGGACGGAGAACCACCGGGGAGCTGTTTTTT.

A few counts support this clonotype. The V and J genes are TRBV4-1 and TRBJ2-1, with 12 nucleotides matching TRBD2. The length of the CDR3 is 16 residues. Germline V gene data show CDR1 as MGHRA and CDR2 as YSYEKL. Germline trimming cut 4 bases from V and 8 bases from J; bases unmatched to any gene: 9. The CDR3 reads CASSRSSSGRADEQFF. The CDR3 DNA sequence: TGCGCCAGCAGCCGCTCCTCTAGCGGGAGGGCCGATGAGCAGTTCTTC.

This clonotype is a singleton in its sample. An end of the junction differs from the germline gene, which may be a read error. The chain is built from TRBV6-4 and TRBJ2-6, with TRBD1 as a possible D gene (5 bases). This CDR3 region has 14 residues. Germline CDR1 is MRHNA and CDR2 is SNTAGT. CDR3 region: CASSAGPGANLLTF. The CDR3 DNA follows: TGTGCCAGCAGTGCAGGGCCTGGGGCCAACCTCCTGACTTTC.

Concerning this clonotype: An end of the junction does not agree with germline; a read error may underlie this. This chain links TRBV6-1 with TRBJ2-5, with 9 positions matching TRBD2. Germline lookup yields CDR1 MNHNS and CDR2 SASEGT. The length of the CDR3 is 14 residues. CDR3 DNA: TGTGCCAGCAGTGCGGGACTAGCAGAAGAGGCCCAGTACTTC. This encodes CASSAGLAEEAQYF.

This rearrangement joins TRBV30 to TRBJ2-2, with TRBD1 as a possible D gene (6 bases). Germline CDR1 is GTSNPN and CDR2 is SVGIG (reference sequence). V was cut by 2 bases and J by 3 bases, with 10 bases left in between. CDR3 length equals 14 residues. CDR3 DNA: TGTGCCTGGAGTTTCACAGGGCACACCGGGGAGCTGTTTTTT. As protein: CAWSFTGHTGELFF.

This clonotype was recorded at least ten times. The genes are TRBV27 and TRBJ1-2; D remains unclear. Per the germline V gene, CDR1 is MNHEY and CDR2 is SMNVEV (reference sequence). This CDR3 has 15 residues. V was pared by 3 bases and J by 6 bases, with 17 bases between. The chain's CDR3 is CASSFLGGRANGYTF. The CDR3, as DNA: TGTGCCAGCAGTTTCCTCGGCGGGAGGGCAAATGGCTACACCTTC.

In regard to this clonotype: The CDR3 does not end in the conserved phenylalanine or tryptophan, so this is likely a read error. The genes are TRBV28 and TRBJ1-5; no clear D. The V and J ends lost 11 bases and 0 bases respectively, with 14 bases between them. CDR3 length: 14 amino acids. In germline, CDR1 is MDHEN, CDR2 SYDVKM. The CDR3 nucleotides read TGTGCCGCAGTTTCACGGGGTAGCAATCAGCCCCAGCATCTT. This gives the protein CAAVSRGSNQPQHL.

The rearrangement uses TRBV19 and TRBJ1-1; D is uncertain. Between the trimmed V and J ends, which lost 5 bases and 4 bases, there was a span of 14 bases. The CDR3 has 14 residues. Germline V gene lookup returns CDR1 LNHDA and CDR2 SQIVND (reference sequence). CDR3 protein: CASSHPVVSTEAFF. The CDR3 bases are TGTGCCAGTAGTCACCCAGTGGTTTCCACTGAAGCTTTCTTT.

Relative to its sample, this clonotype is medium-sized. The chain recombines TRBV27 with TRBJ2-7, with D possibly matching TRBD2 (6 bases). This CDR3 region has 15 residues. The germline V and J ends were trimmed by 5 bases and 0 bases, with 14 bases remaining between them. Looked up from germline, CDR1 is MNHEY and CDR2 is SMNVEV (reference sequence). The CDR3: CASSGGSGSSYEQYF. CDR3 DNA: TGTGCCAGCAGTGGGGGTAGCGGTAGCTCCTACGAGCAGTACTTC.

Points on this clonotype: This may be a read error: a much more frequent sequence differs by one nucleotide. CDR3: CASSPQGWRSNEKFF. For the CDR3, the DNA is TGTGCCAGCAGTCCCCAGGGCTGGCGATCCAATGAGAAGTTCTTC. The gene calls are TRBV27 and TRBJ2-1; D is possibly TRBD1 (5 bases). This CDR3 has 15 residues. Germline V gene data show CDR1 as MNHEY and CDR2 as SMNVEV (reference sequence).

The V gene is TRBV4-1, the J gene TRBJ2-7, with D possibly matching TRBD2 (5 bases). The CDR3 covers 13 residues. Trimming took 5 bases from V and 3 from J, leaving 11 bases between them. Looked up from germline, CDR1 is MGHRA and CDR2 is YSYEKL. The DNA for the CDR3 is TGCGCCAGCAGCTTAGGACTGGGCTACGAGCAGTACTTC. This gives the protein CASSLGLGYEQYF.

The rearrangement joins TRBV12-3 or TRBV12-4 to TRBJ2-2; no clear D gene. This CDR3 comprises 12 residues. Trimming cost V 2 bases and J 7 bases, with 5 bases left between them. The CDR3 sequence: CASSLNVGELFF. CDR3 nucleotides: TGTGCCAGCAGTTTAAATGTCGGGGAGCTGTTTTTT.

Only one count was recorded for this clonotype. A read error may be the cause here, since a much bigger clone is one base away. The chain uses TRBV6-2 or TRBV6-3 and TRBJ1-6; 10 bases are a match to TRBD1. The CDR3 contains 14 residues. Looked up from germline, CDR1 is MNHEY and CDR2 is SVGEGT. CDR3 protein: CASSSTGGVSPLQF. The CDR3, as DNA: TGTGCCAGCAGCTCGACAGGGGGCGTCTCACCCCTCCAATTT.

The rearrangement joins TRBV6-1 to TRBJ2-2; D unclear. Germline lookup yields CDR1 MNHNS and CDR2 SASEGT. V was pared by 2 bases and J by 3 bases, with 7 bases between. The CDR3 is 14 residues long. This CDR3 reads CASSEKKDTGELFF. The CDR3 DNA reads TGTGCCAGCAGTGAAAAGAAGGACACCGGGGAGCTGTTTTTT.